This T cell receptor (beta chain) was recorded in a study of T cell responses to AZD1222 COVID-19 vaccine (dated by TCRdb to the early 2020s). For the study in its entirety: A total of over 230 trial participants underwent TCR sequencing, of whom more than 200 had received two doses of AZD1222 and some 25 had received two doses of the MenACWY control vaccine. Trial participants were enrolled by age into subgroups of 18-55, 56-69 and 70-plus years, and around 150, 29 and 61 TCR-sequenced participants, respectively, were included in these subgroups.

Beyond this particular receptor, the publication reports: Because no samples from the day 14 peak response were available, repertoires could be characterized only after the peak T cell response. After two AZD1222 doses, spike-specific TCR breadth and depth were significantly higher than at day 0 and than in MenACWY recipients. Only five to seven AZD1222 recipients were SARS-CoV-2 seropositive at baseline, limiting conclusions about previously exposed vaccinees. In the small 56-69-year group, the increase in depth fell short of significance, most likely because of low power. Epitopes outside the regions mutated in the B.1.351 and B.1.1.7 variants were reportedly recognized by nearly half of the unique spike-specific TCRs. Participants were mostly white British, with more females than males. The authors suggested clonal diversity may have been underestimated. CD4 TCRs associated with the vaccine covered the entire spike protein, and the dominant responses were in regions 160-218 and 743-854.

The time point tag for this specimen amounts to: sample from adult after SARS-CoV-2 infection, after symptom onset. Two convalescent COVID-19 patients, sampled after symptom onset from adults with prior SARS-CoV-2 infection, were also TCR-sequenced for comparison. A word on this clone: Its antigen remains undetermined. The input lacks base qualities; no much larger clone sits a single base away.

The CDR3 covers 15 residues, taking in both the cysteine and the phenylalanine. Only CDR3 DNA is held: 45 bases, read in frame from base 1. CDR1 SGHNT and CDR2 YENEEA were looked up in the germline V gene. Trimming takes 5 bases from V and 7 bases from J, and the germline ends sit 18 bases apart. The CDR3 regions of human TCRbeta chains were analyzed by immunosequencing. As for the authors' bioinformatics: TCRs in the repertoires were compared against a reference library of SARS-CoV-2-specific TCRs that had been generated with the MIRA antigen-specificity platform. Breadth was defined as the fraction of unique TCRs that were SARS-CoV-2-associated, and depth was defined as the fraction of total T cells that were SARS-CoV-2-associated. Using the MIRA data, each spike-specific TCR was mapped to the spike region that the TCR reacts to and placed in a CD4 or CD8 class. Log10-transformed breadth and depth values were compared by one-way ANOVA with Sidak's multiple comparisons tests. Imported from immuneACCESS, the table was reduced by TCRdb to in-frame sequences with V and J called. These copies leave out some clones; in studies compared against another copy, an unresolved V gene accounts for under half, and the cause of the remainder is not known. The V and J calls and clone size are taken from that table; D and trimming were inferred from the DNA. The sample records approximately 150,000 clones, 85% to 95% of which are singletons. In total, the top ten clones hold approximately 12% of the sample.

Recombination joined TRBV11-3 with TRBJ2-4, with the D segment possibly TRBD1 or TRBD2, each aligning over 7 bases. This specimen was peripheral blood, taken after recovery from COVID-19. This receptor was obtained from an adult who had recovered from COVID-19. The DNA sequence is as follows: TGTGCCAGCAGCGCCGCAGGGGGGGCTGGGAACATTCAGTACTTC. The encoded protein is CASSAAGGAGNIQYF.